This T cell receptor beta chain was documented in a study of cytomegalovirus exposure and HLA in healthy donors. Study-wide results and limits: In a later analysis, TCR association rates varied by HLA locus: DRB1 most, HLA-C fewest. The authors enumerated 164 TCR beta chains as linked to cytomegalovirus.

The CDR3 loop spans 14 amino acids. The V and J ends lost 4 bases and 1 base respectively, with 10 bases between them. The germline CDR1 and CDR2 sequences are ENHRY and SYGVKD. In the case of this clone: Its antigen is not known.

The PCR employed 60 Vbeta primers together with 13 Jbeta primers. The data were produced by immunoSEQ multiplex PCR, yet TCRdb's version contains in-frame clones alone and is incomplete. This table holds about 120,000 clones, under 70% found once. The rearrangement joins TRBV10-3 to TRBJ1-2, with D uncertain. The sequencing sample was made of PBMCs. This receptor was obtained from a man aged 25 to 40 in good health and CMV-seropositive. The CDR3: CAISVGGVNYGYTF. The CDR3 coding sequence is TGTGCCATCAGTGTGGGAGGTGTTAACTATGGCTACACCTTC.